The rows below give T cell receptor beta chains drawn from one sample of a study of blood T cell repertoires in COVID-19. Repertoires were generated with immunoSEQ multiplex PCR, while TCRdb's copy carries only in-frame clones and drops some. The repertoire includes 110,000 to 150,000 clones, 84% of them detected once, and roughly 8% sits in the top ten. The material sequenced was peripheral blood. The source is a human donor in a cohort sampled during active COVID-19. Each CDR3 is given with its conserved first and last residue. The D gene is left open where the match is weak. Only some rows state a clone size, as once, few, many or a class for expanded clones.

>TRBV6-4|TRBJ1-1|.|.
CASSDGTTGNTEAFF
TGTGCCAGCAGTGACGGCACTACCGGGAACACTGAAGCTTTCTTT
>TRBV6-2/TRBV6-3|TRBJ2-4|.|.
CASSYVGGGAKNIQYF
TGTGCCAGCAGTTATGTGGGCGGAGGAGCCAAAAACATTCAGTACTTC
>TRBV2|TRBJ1-1|.|.
CASSHDMNTEAFF
TGTGCCAGCAGTCACGACATGAACACTGAAGCTTTCTTT
>TRBV2|TRBJ2-5|TRBD2|.
CASSEALAGVGETQYF
TGTGCCAGCAGTGAAGCCCTAGCGGGGGTCGGTGAGACCCAGTACTTC
>TRBV7-9|TRBJ1-1|.|.
CASSSQRQLNTEAFF
TGTGCCAGCAGCTCCCAGAGACAGTTGAACACTGAAGCTTTCTTT
>TRBV5-1|TRBJ2-5|.|.
CASSSGRGGQETQYF
TGCGCCAGCAGTAGCGGAAGGGGCGGCCAAGAGACCCAGTACTTC
>TRBV18|TRBJ2-1|.|.
CASSPSRANEQFF
TGTGCCAGCTCACCATCCAGGGCAAATGAGCAGTTCTTC
>TRBV2|TRBJ1-1|.|.
CASSEQGPNTEAFF
TGTGCCAGCAGTGAACAGGGTCCGAACACTGAAGCTTTCTTT
>TRBV5-1|TRBJ2-7|.|.
CASSEGVGEQYF
TGCGCCAGCAGCGAGGGGGTAGGTGAGCAGTACTTC
>TRBV6-5|TRBJ2-7|TRBD1|.
CASRETGASSYEQYF
TGTGCCAGCAGGGAGACAGGGGCCAGCTCCTACGAGCAGTACTTC
>TRBV28|TRBJ2-1|TRBD2|.
CASSLAGGGEQFF
TGTGCCAGCAGCCTAGCGGGGGGAGGTGAGCAGTTCTTC
>TRBV5-1|TRBJ2-7|TRBD1|.
CASSRDRGYEQYF
TGCGCCAGCAGCCGGGACAGGGGGTACGAGCAGTACTTC
>TRBV2|TRBJ2-2|TRBD1|few
CASSAGDRGMHTGELFF
TGTGCCAGCAGTGCGGGTGACAGGGGGATGCACACCGGGGAGCTGTTTTTT
>TRBV19|TRBJ1-1|.|.
CASSVRVRTEAFF
TGTGCCAGTAGTGTCAGGGTTAGGACTGAAGCTTTCTTT
>TRBV6-6|TRBJ1-5|.|.
CASSRRDQGFNQPQHF
TGTGCCAGCAGTCGTCGTGATCAGGGGTTTAATCAGCCCCAGCATTTT
>TRBV27|TRBJ2-3|.|.
CASRFYGDGTDTQYF
TGTGCCAGCAGGTTTTACGGGGATGGCACAGATACGCAGTATTTT
>TRBV19|TRBJ2-7|TRBD1|.
CASKVGQGAYEQYF
TGTGCCAGTAAGGTCGGACAGGGGGCCTACGAGCAGTACTTC
>TRBV7-2|TRBJ2-7|.|once
CASSWRSSYEQYF
TGTGCCAGCAGCTGGAGGAGCTCCTACGAGCAGTACTTC
>TRBV11-2|TRBJ1-6|TRBD1|.
CASSQPPGQGNSPLHF
TGTGCCAGCAGCCAACCACCGGGACAGGGAAATTCACCCCTCCACTTT
>TRBV18|TRBJ1-1|TRBD1|.
CASSPEGTGNTEAFF
TGTGCCAGCTCACCTGAAGGGACAGGGAACACTGAAGCTTTCTTT
>TRBV7-2|TRBJ2-7|.|.
CASSLTRDVSYEQYF
TGTGCCAGCAGCTTGACTCGAGATGTATCCTACGAGCAGTACTTC
>TRBV19|TRBJ1-6|TRBD1|.
CASSIKGQAPSPLHF
TGTGCCAGTAGTATTAAGGGACAGGCCCCTTCACCCCTCCACTTT
>TRBV5-8|TRBJ1-5|.|.
CASSLWQGTSSGSNQPQHF
TGTGCCAGCAGCTTGTGGCAGGGGACCTCCTCCGGGAGCAATCAGCCCCAGCATTTT
>TRBV19|TRBJ1-2|.|.
CASSPRSEQGYTF
TGTGCCAGTAGTCCCAGGTCCGAACAGGGCTACACCTTC
>TRBV19|TRBJ2-1|.|.
CASSIRGSYNEQFF
TGTGCCAGTAGTATCCGGGGGTCTTACAATGAGCAGTTCTTC
>TRBV6-4|TRBJ1-5|TRBD1|.
CASSPGQGGLYQPQHF
TGTGCCAGCAGCCCTGGACAGGGAGGTCTGTATCAGCCCCAGCATTTT
>TRBV28|TRBJ1-4|TRBD1|.
CASSTRQGAVKKLFF
TGTGCCAGCAGTACACGACAGGGGGCGGTTAAGAAACTGTTTTTT